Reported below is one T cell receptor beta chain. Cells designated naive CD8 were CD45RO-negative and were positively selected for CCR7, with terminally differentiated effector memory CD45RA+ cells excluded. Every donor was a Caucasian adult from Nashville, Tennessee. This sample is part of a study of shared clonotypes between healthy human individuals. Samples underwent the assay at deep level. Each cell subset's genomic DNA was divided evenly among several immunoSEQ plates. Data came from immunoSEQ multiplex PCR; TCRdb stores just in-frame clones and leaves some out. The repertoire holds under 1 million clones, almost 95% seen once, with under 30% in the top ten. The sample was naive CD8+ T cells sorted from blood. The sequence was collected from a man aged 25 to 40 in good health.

The CDR3 bases are TGCGCCAGCAGCCAAACAGGGTACGAGCAGTACTTC. Encoded protein: CASSQTGYEQYF. V usage is TRBV4-1 and J usage is TRBJ2-7; a possible D gene is TRBD1 (6 bases). The CDR3 sequence is 12 residues long. With 2 bases removed from V and 4 bases from J, the gap between germline ends came to 6 bases. Germline loops: CDR1 MGHRA, CDR2 YSYEKL.